This TCR beta chain was captured in a study of breast tumors, draining lymph nodes, adjacent tissues. General study results and limits: Tumors had less TCR diversity than lymph nodes, more than nontumor tissue.

Relative to its sample, this clonotype is large (0.1 to 1%). Antigen: not known. TCRdb called the multiplex PCR reads again in MiXCR, with one record for every CDR3 protein. The sample comprises tens of thousands of distinct CDR3 sequences, around 52% of which are singletons, and approximately 18% rests with the top ten. With V trimmed by 4 bases and J by 6 bases, 10 bases remained unmatched. The CDR3 covers 15 residues. Looked up from germline, CDR1 is DFQATT and CDR2 is SNEGSKA (reference sequence). The rearrangement joins TRBV20-1 to TRBJ2-1; 9 bases are a match to TRBD1. This clonotype originated in a female donor with breast cancer. Some clones in this sample may be carry-over from other donors' samples. Input material: breast tumor tissue. The CDR3 protein is CSAKRTGEGSNEQFF. The CDR3 nucleotides are TGCAGTGCTAAACGGACAGGGGAGGGTTCCAATGAGCAGTTCTTC.